Below, 14 T cell receptor beta chains from the same sample are listed, as sequenced in a study of cytomegalovirus exposure and HLA in healthy donors. PCR employed 60 Vbeta and 13 Jbeta primers. Libraries were prepared by immunoSEQ multiplex PCR; TCRdb keeps only in-frame clonotypes and omits some of them. The data contain some 150,000 clones, more than 75% of them singletons. Specimen: PBMCs. The receptors were sampled from a male donor in good health and CMV-seronegative.

This clone was counted a few times. The rearrangement uses TRBV7-2 and TRBJ2-3, with unresolved D. The CDR3 is 12 residues long. Germline CDR1 reads SGHTA; CDR2 reads FQGNSA. Trimming took 5 bases from V and 2 from J, leaving 5 bases between them. CDR3 residues: CASSPYTDTQYF. Here the CDR3 DNA reads TGTGCCAGCAGCCCCTACACAGATACGCAGTATTTT.

The V gene is TRBV4-3, the J gene TRBJ2-3; 8 nucleotides align to TRBD1. Germline V gives CDR1 LGHNA, CDR2 YSLEER. V lost 3 bases and J lost 6; bases outside the gene matches: 5. The CDR3 has 14 residues. This chain's CDR3 is CASSQQGASDTQYF. The CDR3, as DNA: TGCGCCAGCAGCCAGCAGGGGGCTTCGGATACGCAGTATTTT.

The genes are TRBV18 and TRBJ2-7, with 11 bases matching TRBD1. The V gene end was trimmed by 4 bases and the J gene end by 4 bases; junction bases not matched to a gene: 6. The CDR3 contains 15 residues. Germline V CDR1 and CDR2: KGHSH, LQKENI. In nucleotides, the CDR3 is TGTGCCAGCTCACAAGGACAGGGGGCCACATACGAGCAGTACTTC. Translation: CASSQGQGATYEQYF.

CDR3 residues: CASSLGGQGFHYGYTF. DNA of the CDR3: TGTGCCAGCAGCTTGGGTGGACAGGGGTTTCACTATGGCTACACCTTC. J is TRBJ1-2 and V is TRBV5-6, with TRBD1 matching over 9 bases. CDR1 is SGHDT, CDR2 YYEEEE, per germline. This CDR3 is built from 16 residues. V gave up 0 bases and J gave up 3 bases; unmatched junction bases: 6.

V and J are TRBV5-6 and TRBJ2-5, with D possibly being TRBD2 (6 bases). In germline, CDR1 is SGHDT, CDR2 YYEEEE. The CDR3 length is 14 residues. V shed 0 bases and J shed 4 bases, with 10 bases lying between them. The CDR3 reads CASSLAPGGETQYF. In nucleotides, the CDR3 is TGTGCCAGCAGCTTGGCCCCCGGGGGAGAGACCCAGTACTTC. Full variable domain (remainder filled in from reference TRBV5-6 and TRBJ2-5): DAGVTQSPTHLIKTRGQQVTLRCSPKSGHDTVSWYQQALGQGPQFIFQYYEEEERQRGNFPDRFSGHQFPNYSSELNVNALLLGDSALYLCASSLAPGGETQYFGPGTRLLVL.

The rearrangement joins TRBV15 to TRBJ2-1; 7 bases are a match to TRBD1. Germline V gives CDR1 LNHNV, CDR2 YYDKDF (reference sequence). The junction had 9 bases not matched to a gene; V was cut back by 9 bases and J by 7 bases. This CDR3 region has 13 residues. DNA of the CDR3: TGTGCCACAGCGACAGGGAACGTAAATGAGCAGTTCTTC. Protein product: CATATGNVNEQFF.

The chain uses TRBV2 and TRBJ2-5; the match to TRBD1 covers 7 bases. The J call may be wrong; the DNA end is better matched by TRBJ2-7. Looked up from germline, CDR1 is SNHLY and CDR2 is FYNNEI. The CDR3 consists of 15 residues. CDR3 sequence reads: CASTLYRGLRHEQYF. The CDR3 nucleotides are TGTGCCAGCACCCTATACAGGGGTTTAAGGCACGAGCAGTACTTC.

This clone was detected many times. The chain combines TRBV2 with TRBJ1-2; 9 nucleotides align to TRBD1. CDR3 length equals 16 residues. Germline assignment: CDR1 SNHLY and CDR2 FYNNEI. Trimming at V came to 6 bases and at J to 3 bases, leaving 11 bases not matched to a gene. This chain's CDR3 is CASSGRDRVVDYGYTF. The CDR3 DNA follows: TGTGCCAGCAGCGGTAGGGACAGGGTCGTCGACTATGGCTACACCTTC.

This clone came up a few times. The chain recombines TRBV5-6 with TRBJ1-2, with D perhaps matching TRBD1 (5 bases). The CDR3 spans 12 residues. Germline V gives CDR1 SGHDT, CDR2 YYEEEE. CDR3 sequence (DNA): TGTGTCGCGGGGAGGGGAAACTATGGCTACACCTTC. This codes for CVAGRGNYGYTF.

J is TRBJ1-5 and V is TRBV30, with D possibly matching TRBD1 (6 bases). V was clipped by 3 bases and J by 2 bases, with 11 bases between them. The CDR3 loop spans 14 amino acids. Germline V gives CDR1 GTSNPN, CDR2 SVGIG (reference sequence). The CDR3 DNA sequence: TGTGCCTGGAGAGGTGGGGGCCGCAATCAGCCCCAGCATTTT. This gives the protein CAWRGGGRNQPQHF.

The chain couples TRBV4-3 to TRBJ2-1, with TRBD1 identical over 8 bases. The CDR3 runs 16 residues. Germline V CDR1 and CDR2: LGHNA, YSLEER. Losses at the gene ends were 0 bases for V and 7 bases for J; bases not matched to a gene: 8. CDR3: CASSQEVTGAKNEQFF. The CDR3 nucleotides are TGCGCCAGCAGCCAAGAAGTGACAGGGGCTAAAAATGAGCAGTTCTTC.

The chain links TRBV7-8 to TRBJ2-3, with 7 bases lining up with TRBD2. This CDR3 has 14 amino acids. With V trimmed by 5 bases and J by 1 base, 3 bases remained unmatched. The germline gives CDR1 SGHVS, CDR2 FQNEAQ. CDR3 residues: CASSTRGGTDTQYF. CDR3 coding DNA: TGTGCCAGCAGCACCCGGGGGGGCACAGATACGCAGTATTTT.

The chain couples TRBV9 to TRBJ2-5, with a possible D match to TRBD2 (6 bases). V dropped 4 bases and J dropped 1 base, with 8 bases sitting between them. The length of the CDR3 is 13 residues. The germline V gene encodes CDR1 SGDLS and CDR2 YYNGEE. The CDR3 spells CASSYSGQETQYF. The CDR3 nucleotides are TGTGCCAGCAGCTATAGCGGCCAAGAGACCCAGTACTTC.

V usage is TRBV20-1 and J usage is TRBJ1-1, with D possibly being TRBD1 (5 bases). The V and J ends lost 0 bases and 6 bases respectively, with 5 bases between them. Germline CDR1 DFQATT, CDR2 SNEGSKA (reference sequence). The CDR3 contains 11 residues. CDR3 sequence: CSAREGAEAFF. Here the CDR3 DNA reads TGCAGTGCTAGAGAAGGGGCTGAAGCTTTCTTT.